This T cell receptor (beta chain) derives from a study of HIV-infected children after antiretroviral therapy interruption. At the level of the study: Samples from the continuous-treatment group were taken at weeks 0, 48 and 150.

This clonotype was picked up many times. Sample treatment: PENTA 11 planned treatment interruption arm or continuous ART arm. Unique molecular identifiers were included in an RNA-based 3' RACE TCR library. TCRdb independently ran MiXCR on the 3' RACE reads; one entry per CDR3 protein. The table lists more than 85,000 distinct CDR3 sequences, about 6.9% of them singletons. This CDR3 is built from 16 residues. Per germline, CDR1 SGHRS and CDR2 YFSETQ. Trimming cost V 5 bases and J 4 bases; bases outside gene matches: 10. This specimen consisted of CD45RA+ CD4+ T cells from PBMCs, pooled from several time points, obtained from a donor given antiretroviral therapy, either interrupted or continuous. Subset described: naive CD4+ CD45RA+ CD45RO- T cells. The chain joins TRBV5-1 to TRBJ2-1; 9 bases map to TRBD2. This TCR was recovered from a pool of human donors with HIV. The CDR3 loop is CASRRTGGGAYNEQFF. The CDR3 DNA reads TGCGCCAGCAGGCGTACGGGCGGGGGGGCGTACAATGAGCAGTTCTTC.